This T cell receptor beta chain was identified during a study of blood T cell repertoires in COVID-19. Study in general: PBMCs, B-cell-depleted T cells, or T cells provided the cDNA or gDNA that made up the material.

Authors' analysis steps: Amplification from reference gene primers served as the basis for estimated nucleated cell counts. Sequencing was performed with immunoSEQ multiplex PCR; in TCRdb, only in-frame clones are kept and a portion is missing. That table furnishes V, J and clone size, whereas the DNA furnished D and trimming. The data show 70,000 to 95,000 clones, more than 70% seen once. V was clipped by 5 bases and J by 1 base; unmatched bases: 4. Germline CDR1 and CDR2: MNHEY and SMNVEV (reference sequence). This CDR3 region has 14 residues. Sequencing was performed on peripheral blood. This clonotype was obtained from a man aged 45-60 years with COVID-19, enrolled during active disease. V and J are TRBV27 and TRBJ1-1; TRBD1 aligns across 7 bases. Written as DNA, the CDR3 is TGTGCCAGCAGTGTCCGGACAGGGAACACTGAAGCTTTCTTT. Amino acid sequence: CASSVRTGNTEAFF.